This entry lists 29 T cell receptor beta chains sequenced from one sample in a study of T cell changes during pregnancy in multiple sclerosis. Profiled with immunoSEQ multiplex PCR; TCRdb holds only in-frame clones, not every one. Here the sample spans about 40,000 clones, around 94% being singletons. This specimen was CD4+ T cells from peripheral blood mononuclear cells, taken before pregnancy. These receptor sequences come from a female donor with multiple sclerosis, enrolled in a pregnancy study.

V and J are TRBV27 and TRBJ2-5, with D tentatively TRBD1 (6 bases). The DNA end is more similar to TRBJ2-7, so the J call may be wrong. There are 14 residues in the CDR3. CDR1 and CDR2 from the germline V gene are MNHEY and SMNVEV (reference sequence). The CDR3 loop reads CASRRQGFSYEQYF. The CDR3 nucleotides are TGTGCCAGCAGAAGGCAGGGGTTTAGCTACGAGCAGTACTTC.

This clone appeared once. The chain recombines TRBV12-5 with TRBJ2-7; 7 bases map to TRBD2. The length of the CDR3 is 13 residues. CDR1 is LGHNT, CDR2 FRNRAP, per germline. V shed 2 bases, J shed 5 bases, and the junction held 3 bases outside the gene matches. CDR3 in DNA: TGTGCTAGTGGTTTGAGCGGGAACCACGAGCAGTACTTC. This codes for CASGLSGNHEQYF.

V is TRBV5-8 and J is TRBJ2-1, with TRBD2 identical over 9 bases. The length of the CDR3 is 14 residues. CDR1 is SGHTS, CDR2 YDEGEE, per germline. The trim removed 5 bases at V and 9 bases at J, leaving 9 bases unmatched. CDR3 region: CASRIELAGSEQFF. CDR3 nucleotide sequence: TGTGCCAGCAGGATAGAGCTAGCGGGGTCTGAGCAGTTCTTC.

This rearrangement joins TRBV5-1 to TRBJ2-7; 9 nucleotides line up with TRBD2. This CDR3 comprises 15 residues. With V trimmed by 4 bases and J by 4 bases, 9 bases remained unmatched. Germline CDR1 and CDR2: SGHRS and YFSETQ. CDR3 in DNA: TGCGCCAGCAGCCCCCCGGCTAGCGGGAAGTACGAGCAGTACTTC. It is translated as CASSPPASGKYEQYF.

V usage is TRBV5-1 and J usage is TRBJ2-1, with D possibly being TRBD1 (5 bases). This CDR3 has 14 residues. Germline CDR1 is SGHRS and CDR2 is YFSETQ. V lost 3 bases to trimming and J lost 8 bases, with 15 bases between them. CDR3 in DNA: TGCGCCAGCAGCTCAAACGCAGGGCCCGATGAGCAGTTCTTC. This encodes CASSSNAGPDEQFF. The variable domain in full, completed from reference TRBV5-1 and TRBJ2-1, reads KAGVTQTPRYLIKTRGQQVTLSCSPISGHRSVSWYQQTPGQGLQFLFEYFSETQRNKGNFPGRFSGRQFSNSRSEMNVSTLELGDSALYLCASSSNAGPDEQFFGPGTRLTVL.

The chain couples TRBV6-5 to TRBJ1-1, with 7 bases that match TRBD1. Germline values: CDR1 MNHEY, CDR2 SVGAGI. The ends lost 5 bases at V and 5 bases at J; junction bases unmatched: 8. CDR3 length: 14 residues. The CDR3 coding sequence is TGTGCCAGCAGTGTAGACAGGGTACGAACTGAAGCTTTCTTT. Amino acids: CASSVDRVRTEAFF.

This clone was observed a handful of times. In DNA, the CDR3 is TGTGCCACCAGCAGAGAAGGGGCAGGGTATGAAGCTTTCTTT. Encoded protein: CATSREGAGYEAFF. The rearrangement joins TRBV15 to TRBJ1-1, with D perhaps matching TRBD1 (5 bases). V was cut by 0 bases and J by 7 bases, with 12 bases left in between. Germline CDR1 LNHNV, CDR2 YYDKDF (reference sequence). The CDR3 consists of 14 residues.

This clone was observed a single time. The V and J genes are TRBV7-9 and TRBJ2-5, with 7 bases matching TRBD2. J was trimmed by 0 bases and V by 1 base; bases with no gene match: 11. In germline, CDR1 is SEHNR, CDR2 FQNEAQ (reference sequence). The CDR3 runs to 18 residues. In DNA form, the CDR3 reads TGTGCCAGCAGCTTAGGGGCCGGGGGAAGCGGGGACCAAGAGACCCAGTACTTC. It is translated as CASSLGAGGSGDQETQYF.

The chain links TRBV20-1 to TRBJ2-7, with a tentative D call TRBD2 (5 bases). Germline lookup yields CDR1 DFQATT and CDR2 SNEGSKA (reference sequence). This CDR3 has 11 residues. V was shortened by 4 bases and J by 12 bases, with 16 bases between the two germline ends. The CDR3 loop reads CSAINGPRGYF. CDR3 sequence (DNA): TGCAGTGCTATAAACGGACCCCGGGGGTACTTC.

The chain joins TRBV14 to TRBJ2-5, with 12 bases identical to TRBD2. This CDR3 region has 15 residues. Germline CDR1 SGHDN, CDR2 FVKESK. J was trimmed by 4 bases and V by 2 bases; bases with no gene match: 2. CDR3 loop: CASSQMTSGRETQYF. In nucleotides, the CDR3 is TGTGCCAGCAGCCAAATGACTAGCGGGAGAGAGACCCAGTACTTC. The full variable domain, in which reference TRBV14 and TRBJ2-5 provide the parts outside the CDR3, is EAGVTQFPSHSVIEKGQTVTLRCDPISGHDNLYWYRRVMGKEIKFLLHFVKESKQDESGMPNNRFLAERTGGTYSTLKVQPAELEDSGVYFCASSQMTSGRETQYFGPGTRLLVL.

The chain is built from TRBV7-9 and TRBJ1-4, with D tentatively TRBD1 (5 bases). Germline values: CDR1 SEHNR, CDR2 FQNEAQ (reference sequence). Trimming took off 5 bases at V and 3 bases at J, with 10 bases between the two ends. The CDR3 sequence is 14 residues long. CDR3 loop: CASSPGIPNEKLFF. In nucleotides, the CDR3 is TGTGCCAGCAGCCCAGGGATCCCTAATGAAAAACTGTTTTTT.

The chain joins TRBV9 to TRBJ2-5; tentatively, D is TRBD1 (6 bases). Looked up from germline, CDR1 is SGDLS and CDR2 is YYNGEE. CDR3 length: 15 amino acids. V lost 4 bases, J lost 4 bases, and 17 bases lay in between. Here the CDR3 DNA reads TGTGCCAGCAGCCCACAGGGTCTCAAGGGAGAGACCCAGTACTTC. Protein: CASSPQGLKGETQYF.

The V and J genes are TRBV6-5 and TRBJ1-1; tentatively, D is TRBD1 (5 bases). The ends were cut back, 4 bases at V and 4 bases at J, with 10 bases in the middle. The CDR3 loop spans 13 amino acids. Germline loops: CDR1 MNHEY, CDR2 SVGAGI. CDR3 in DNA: TGTGCCAGCAGTTGGGGCAGGAGCACTGAAGCTTTCTTT. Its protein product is CASSWGRSTEAFF.

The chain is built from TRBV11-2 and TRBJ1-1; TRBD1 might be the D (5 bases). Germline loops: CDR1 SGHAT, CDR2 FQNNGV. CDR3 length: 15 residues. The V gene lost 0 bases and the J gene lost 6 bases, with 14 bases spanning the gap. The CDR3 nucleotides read TGTGCCAGCAGCTTAGACGGGGGGAGGAGGGCTGAAGCTTTCTTT. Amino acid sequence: CASSLDGGRRAEAFF.

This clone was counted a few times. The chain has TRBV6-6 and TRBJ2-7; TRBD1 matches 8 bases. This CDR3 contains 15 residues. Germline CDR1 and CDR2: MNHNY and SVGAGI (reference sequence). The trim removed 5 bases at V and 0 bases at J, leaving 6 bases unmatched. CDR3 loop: CASSARTGPSYEQYF. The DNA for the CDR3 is TGTGCCAGCAGTGCACGGACAGGGCCCTCCTACGAGCAGTACTTC.

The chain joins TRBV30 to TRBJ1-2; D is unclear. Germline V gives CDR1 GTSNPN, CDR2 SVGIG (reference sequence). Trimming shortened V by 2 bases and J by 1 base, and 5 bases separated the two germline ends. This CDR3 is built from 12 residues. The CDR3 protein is CAWSPLNYGYTF. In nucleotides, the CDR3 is TGTGCCTGGAGTCCCCTTAACTATGGCTACACCTTC.

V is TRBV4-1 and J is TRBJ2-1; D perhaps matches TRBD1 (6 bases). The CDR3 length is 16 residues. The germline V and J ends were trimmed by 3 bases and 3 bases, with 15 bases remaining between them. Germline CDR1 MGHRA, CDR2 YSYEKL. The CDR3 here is CASSHADRRNYNEQFF. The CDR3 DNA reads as TGCGCCAGCAGCCACGCGGACAGACGGAACTACAATGAGCAGTTCTTC.

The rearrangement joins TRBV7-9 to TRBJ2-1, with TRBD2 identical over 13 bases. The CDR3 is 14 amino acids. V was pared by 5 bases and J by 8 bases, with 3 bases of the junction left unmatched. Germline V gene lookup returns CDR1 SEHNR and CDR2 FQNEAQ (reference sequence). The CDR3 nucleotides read TGTGCCAGCAGCCGGACTAGCGGGAGATATGAGCAGTTCTTC. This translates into CASSRTSGRYEQFF.

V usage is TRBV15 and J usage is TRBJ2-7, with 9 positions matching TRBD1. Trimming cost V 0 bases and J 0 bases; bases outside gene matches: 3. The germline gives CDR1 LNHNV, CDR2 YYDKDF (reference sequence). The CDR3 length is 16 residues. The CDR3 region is CATSRDQGQGSYEQYF. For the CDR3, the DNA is TGTGCCACCAGCAGAGATCAGGGACAGGGCTCCTACGAGCAGTACTTC.

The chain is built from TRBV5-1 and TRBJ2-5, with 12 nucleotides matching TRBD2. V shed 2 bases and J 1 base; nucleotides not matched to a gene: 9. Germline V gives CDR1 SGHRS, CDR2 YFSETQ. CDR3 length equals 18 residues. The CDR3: CASSFSRLAGAFQETQYF. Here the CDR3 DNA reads TGCGCCAGCAGCTTTTCCCGACTAGCGGGAGCCTTCCAAGAGACCCAGTACTTC.

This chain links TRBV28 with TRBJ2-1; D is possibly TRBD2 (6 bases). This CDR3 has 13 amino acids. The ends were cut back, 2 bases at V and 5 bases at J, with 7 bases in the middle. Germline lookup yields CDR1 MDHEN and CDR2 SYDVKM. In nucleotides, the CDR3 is TGTGCCAGCAGTTTAGGCGGGGACAATGAGCAGTTCTTC. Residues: CASSLGGDNEQFF.

The CDR3: CASSGTGESPLHF. CDR3 sequence (DNA): TGTGCCAGCAGCGGTACAGGGGAATCACCCCTCCACTTT. V is TRBV6-1 and J is TRBJ1-6; 7 bases agree with TRBD1. V lost 6 bases and J lost 10; bases outside the gene matches: 6. Germline V lookup: CDR1 MNHNS, CDR2 SASEGT. There are 13 residues in the CDR3.

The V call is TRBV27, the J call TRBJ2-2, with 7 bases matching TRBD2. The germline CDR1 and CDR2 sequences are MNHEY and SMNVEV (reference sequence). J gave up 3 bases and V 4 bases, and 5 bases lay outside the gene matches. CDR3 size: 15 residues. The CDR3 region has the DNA TGTGCCAGCAGTTGGAGCGGGACCCACACCGGGGAGCTGTTTTTT. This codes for CASSWSGTHTGELFF.

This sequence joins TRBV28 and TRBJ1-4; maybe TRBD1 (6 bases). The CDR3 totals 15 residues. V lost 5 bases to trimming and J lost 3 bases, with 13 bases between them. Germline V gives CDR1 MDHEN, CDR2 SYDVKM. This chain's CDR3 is CASSLGGAANEKLFF. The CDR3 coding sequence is TGTGCCAGCAGTCTTGGGGGGGCAGCTAATGAAAAACTGTTTTTT. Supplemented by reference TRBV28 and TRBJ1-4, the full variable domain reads DVKVTQSSRYLVKRTGEKVFLECVQDMDHENMFWYRQDPGLGLRLIYFSYDVKMKEKGDIPEGYSVSREKKERFSLILESASTNQTSMYLCASSLGGAANEKLFFGSGTQLSVL.

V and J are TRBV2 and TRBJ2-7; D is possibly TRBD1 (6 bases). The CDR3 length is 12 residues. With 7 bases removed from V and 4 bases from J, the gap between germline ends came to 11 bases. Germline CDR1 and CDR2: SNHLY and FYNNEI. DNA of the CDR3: TGTGCCAGCACGACAGGATTGTACGAGCAGTACTTC. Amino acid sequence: CASTTGLYEQYF.

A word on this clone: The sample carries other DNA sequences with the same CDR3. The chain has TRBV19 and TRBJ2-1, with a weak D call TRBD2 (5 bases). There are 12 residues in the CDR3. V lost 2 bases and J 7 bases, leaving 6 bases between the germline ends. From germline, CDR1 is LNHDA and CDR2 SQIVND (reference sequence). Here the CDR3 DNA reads TGTGCCAGTAGTATAAGAGGGAATGAGCAGTTCTTC. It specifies CASSIRGNEQFF.

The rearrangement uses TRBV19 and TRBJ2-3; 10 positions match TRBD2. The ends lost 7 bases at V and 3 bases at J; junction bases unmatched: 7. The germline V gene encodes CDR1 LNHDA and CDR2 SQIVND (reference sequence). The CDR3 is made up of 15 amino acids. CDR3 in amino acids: CASNQAGGGTDTQYF. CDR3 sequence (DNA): TGTGCCAGTAACCAAGCGGGAGGGGGTACAGATACGCAGTATTTT.

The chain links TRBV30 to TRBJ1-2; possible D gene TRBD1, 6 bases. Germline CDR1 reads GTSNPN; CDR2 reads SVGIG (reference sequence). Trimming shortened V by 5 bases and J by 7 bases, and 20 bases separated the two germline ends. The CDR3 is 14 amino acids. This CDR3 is CAWQAGRTVLGYTF. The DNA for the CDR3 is TGTGCCTGGCAAGCGGGGAGGACAGTACTTGGCTACACCTTC.

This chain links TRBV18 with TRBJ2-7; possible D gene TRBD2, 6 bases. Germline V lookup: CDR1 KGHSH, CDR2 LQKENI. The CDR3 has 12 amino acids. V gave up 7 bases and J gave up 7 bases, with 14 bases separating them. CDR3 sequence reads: CASFGGAGEQYF. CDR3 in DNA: TGTGCCAGCTTCGGAGGGGCTGGGGAGCAGTACTTC.